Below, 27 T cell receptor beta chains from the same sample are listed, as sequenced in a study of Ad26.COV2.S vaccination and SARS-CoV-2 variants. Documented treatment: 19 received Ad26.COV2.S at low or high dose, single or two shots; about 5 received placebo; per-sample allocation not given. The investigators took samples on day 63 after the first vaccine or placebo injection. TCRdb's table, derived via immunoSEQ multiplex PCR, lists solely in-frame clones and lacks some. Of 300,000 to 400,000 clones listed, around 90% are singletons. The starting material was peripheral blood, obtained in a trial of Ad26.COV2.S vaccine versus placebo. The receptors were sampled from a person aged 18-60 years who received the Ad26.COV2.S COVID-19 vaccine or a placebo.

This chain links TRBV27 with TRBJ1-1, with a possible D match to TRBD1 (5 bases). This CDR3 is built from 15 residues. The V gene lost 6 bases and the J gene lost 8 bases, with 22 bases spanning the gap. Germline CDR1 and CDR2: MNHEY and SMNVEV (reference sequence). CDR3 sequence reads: CASSPVRNGGVEAFF. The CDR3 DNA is TGTGCCAGCAGCCCGGTTCGGAACGGGGGGGTAGAAGCTTTCTTT.

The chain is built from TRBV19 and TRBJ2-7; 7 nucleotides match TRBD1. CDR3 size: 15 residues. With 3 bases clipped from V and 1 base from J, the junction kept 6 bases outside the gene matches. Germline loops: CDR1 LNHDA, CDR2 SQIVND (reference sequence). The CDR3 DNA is TGTGCCAGTAGTATTGGACAGGCGTCGTCCTACGAGCAGTACTTC. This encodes CASSIGQASSYEQYF.

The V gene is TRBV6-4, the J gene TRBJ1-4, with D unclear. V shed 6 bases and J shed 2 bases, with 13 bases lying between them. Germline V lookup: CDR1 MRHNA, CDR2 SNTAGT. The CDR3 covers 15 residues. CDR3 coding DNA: TGTGCCAGCAGCTGGACCCCGGATACTAATGAAAAACTGTTTTTT. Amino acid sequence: CASSWTPDTNEKLFF.

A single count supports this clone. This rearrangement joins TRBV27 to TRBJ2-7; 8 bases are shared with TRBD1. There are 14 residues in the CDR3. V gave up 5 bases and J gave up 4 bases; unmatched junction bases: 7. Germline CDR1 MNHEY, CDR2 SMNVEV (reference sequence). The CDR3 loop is CASSLGQGRYEQYF. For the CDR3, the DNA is TGTGCCAGCAGTCTAGGACAGGGTCGGTACGAGCAGTACTTC.

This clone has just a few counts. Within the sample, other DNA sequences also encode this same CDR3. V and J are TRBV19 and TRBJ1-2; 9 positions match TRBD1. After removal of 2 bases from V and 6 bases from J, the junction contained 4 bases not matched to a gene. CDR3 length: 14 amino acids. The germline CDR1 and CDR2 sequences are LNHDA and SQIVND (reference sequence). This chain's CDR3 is CASSIRGQGHGYTF. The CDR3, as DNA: TGTGCCAGTAGTATAAGGGGACAGGGTCATGGCTACACCTTC.

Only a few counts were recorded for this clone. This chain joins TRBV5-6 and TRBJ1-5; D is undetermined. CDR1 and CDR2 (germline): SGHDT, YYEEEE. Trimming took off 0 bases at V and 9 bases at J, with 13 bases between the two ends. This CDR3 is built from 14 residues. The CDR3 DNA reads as TGTGCCAGCAGCTTGGGGGGAGGCCTGGGGCCCCAGCATTTT. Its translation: CASSLGGGLGPQHF.

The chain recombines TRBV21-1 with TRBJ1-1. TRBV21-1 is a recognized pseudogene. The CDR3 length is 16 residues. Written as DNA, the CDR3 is TGTGCCAGCAGCAAAAGTCGCCAAGATAAGAACACTGAAGCTTTCTTT. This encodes CASSKSRQDKNTEAFF.

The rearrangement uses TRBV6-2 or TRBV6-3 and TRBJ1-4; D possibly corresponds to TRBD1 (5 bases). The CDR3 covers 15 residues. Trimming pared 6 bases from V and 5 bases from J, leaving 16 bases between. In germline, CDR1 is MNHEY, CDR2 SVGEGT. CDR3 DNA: TGTGCCAGCAGCCCCCCGGGAGGACAAAATGAAAAACTGTTTTTT. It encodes CASSPPGGQNEKLFF.

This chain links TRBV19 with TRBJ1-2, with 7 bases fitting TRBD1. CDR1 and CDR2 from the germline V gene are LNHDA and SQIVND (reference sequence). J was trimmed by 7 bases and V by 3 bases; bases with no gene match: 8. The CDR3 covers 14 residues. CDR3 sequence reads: CASSMERGRVGYTF. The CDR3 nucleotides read TGTGCCAGTAGTATGGAAAGGGGGCGCGTTGGCTACACCTTC.

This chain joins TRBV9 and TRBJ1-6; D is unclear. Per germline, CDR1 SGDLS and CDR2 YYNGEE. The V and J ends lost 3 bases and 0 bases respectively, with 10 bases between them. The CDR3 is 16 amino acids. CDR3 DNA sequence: TGTGCCAGCAGCGGACGGACGGACTCCTATAATTCACCCCTCCACTTT. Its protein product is CASSGRTDSYNSPLHF.

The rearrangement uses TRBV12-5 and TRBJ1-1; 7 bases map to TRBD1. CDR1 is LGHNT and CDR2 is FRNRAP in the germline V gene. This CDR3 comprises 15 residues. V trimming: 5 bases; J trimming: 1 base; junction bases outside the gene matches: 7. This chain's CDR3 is CASGGRGTANTEAFF. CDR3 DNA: TGTGCTAGTGGTGGCAGGGGGACAGCGAACACTGAAGCTTTCTTT.

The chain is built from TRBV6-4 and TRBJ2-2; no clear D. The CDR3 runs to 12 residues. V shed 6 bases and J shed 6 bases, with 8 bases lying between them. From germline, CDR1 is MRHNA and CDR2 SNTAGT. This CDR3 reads CASREGAGELFF. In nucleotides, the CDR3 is TGTGCCAGCAGAGAAGGCGCCGGGGAGCTGTTTTTT.

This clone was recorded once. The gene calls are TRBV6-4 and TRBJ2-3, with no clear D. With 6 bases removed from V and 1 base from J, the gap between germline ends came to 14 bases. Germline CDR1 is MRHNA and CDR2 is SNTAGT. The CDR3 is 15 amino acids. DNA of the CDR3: TGTGCCAGCAGCTTCGCGTTTCAGGGCACAGATACGCAGTATTTT. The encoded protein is CASSFAFQGTDTQYF.

In DNA, the CDR3 is TGTGCCAGCTCATCTAGAGGGGGACTGATCAATGAGCAGTTCTTC. Protein: CASSSRGGLINEQFF. This chain connects TRBV18 to TRBJ2-1; D may match TRBD1 or TRBD2 (6 bases each). This CDR3 has 15 amino acids. Trimming shortened V by 5 bases and J by 6 bases, and 17 bases separated the two germline ends. Germline V gene sequence: CDR1 KGHSH, CDR2 LQKENI.

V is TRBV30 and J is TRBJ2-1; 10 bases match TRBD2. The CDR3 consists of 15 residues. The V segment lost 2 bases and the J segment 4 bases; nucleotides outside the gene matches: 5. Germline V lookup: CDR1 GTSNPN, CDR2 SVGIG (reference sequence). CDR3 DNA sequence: TGTGCCTGGAGTCAACTAGCGGGGCCGTACAATGAGCAGTTCTTC. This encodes CAWSQLAGPYNEQFF.

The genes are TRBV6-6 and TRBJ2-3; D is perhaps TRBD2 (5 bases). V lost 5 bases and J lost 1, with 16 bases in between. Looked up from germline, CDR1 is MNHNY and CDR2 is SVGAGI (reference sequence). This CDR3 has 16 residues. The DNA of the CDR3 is TGTGCCAGCAGTCCCCTGACTCCGCGGGGCACAGATACGCAGTATTTT. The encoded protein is CASSPLTPRGTDTQYF.

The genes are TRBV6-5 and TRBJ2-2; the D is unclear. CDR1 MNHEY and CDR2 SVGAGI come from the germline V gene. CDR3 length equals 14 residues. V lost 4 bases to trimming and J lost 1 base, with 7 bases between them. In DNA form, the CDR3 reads TGTGCCAGCAGTTCCCATGGGAACACCGGGGAGCTGTTTTTT. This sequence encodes CASSSHGNTGELFF.

As DNA, the CDR3 is TGTGCCAGCAGTTTAAAGAGTTTTCAGCCCCAGCATTTT. It yields the protein CASSLKSFQPQHF. The V call is TRBV27, the J call TRBJ1-5; D gene unclear. This CDR3 spans 13 amino acids. V lost 2 bases to trimming and J lost 6 bases, with 8 bases between them. CDR1 is MNHEY and CDR2 is SMNVEV in the germline V gene (reference sequence).

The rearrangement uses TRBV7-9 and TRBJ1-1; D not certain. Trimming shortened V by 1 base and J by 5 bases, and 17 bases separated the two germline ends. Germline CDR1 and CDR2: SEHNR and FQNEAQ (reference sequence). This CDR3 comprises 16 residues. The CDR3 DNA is TGTGCCAGCAGCTTAGGGGTCGGGCAGGAGGGTACTGAAGCTTTCTTT. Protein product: CASSLGVGQEGTEAFF.

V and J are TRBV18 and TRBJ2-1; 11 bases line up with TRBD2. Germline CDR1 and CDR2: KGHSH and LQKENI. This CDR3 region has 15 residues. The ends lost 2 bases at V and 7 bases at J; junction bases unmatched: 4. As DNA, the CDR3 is TGTGCCAGCTCACCAAATAGCGGGGGGGCTAATGAGCAGTTCTTC. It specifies CASSPNSGGANEQFF.

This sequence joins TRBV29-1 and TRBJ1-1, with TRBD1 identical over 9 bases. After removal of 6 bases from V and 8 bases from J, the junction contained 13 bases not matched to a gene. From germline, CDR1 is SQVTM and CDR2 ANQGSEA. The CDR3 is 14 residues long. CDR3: CSVALRTGAQEAFF. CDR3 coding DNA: TGCAGCGTAGCACTAAGGACAGGGGCCCAGGAAGCTTTCTTT.

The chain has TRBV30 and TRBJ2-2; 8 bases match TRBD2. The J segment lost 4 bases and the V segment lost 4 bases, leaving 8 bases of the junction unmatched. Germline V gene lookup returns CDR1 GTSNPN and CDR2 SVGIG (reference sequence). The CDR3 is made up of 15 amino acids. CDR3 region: CAWNSGVTITGELFF. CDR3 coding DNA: TGTGCCTGGAATAGCGGGGTGACTATCACCGGGGAGCTGTTTTTT.

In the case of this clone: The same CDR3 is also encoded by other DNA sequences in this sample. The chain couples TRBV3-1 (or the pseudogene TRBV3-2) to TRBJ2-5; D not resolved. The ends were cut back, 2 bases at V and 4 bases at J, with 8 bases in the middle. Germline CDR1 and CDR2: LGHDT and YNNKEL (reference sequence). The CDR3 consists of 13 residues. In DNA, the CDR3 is TGTGCCAGCAGCCAACACGGCGGAGAGACCCAGTACTTC. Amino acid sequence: CASSQHGGETQYF.

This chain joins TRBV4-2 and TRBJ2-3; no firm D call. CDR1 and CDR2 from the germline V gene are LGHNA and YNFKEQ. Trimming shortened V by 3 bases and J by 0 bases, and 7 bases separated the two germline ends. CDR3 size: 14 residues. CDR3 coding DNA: TGTGCCAGCAGCCAGCAAACTAGCACAGATACGCAGTATTTT. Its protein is CASSQQTSTDTQYF.

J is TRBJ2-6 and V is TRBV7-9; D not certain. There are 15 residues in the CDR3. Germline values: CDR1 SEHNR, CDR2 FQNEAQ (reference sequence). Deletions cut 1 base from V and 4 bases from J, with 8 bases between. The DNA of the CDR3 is TGTGCCAGCAGCTTAGAAGGGCCCGGGGCCAACGTCCTGACTTTC. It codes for CASSLEGPGANVLTF.

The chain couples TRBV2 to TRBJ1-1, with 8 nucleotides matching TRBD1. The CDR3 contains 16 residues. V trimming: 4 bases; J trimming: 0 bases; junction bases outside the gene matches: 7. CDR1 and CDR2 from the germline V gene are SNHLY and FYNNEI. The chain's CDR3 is CASSAGQVLMNTEAFF. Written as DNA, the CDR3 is TGTGCCAGCAGTGCGGGACAGGTACTAATGAACACTGAAGCTTTCTTT.

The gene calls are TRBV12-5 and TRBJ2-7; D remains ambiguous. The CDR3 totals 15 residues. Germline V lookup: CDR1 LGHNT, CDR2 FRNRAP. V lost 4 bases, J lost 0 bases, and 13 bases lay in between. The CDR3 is CASGSPSRYSYEQYF. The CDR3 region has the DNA TGTGCTAGTGGTTCCCCCTCACGATACTCCTACGAGCAGTACTTC.